This T cell receptor (beta chain) was captured in a study of T-cell reconstitution after alpha-beta-depleted transplantation in children (dated by TCRdb to between 2015 and 2016). General notes on the study: T-cell immune reconstitution after TCRalphabeta/CD19-depleted allogeneic hematopoietic cell transplantation in children was quantitatively tracked in the study by means of TCR repertoire profiling. General findings and caveats noted by the study authors: The frequencies of hyperexpanded clones fell over the following months, and after one year, T-cell counts and TCRbeta diversity were mostly attributed to newly produced T cells. The high TCRbeta diversity at day 60 in some patients was ascribed to recipient T cells and intrathymic progenitors that had survived conditioning. About two months after transplant, the apparently early recovery of alphabetaT-cell counts reportedly depended on just several hundred clones that had expanded rapidly and came from non-depleted graft cells.

This sample's treatment or condition label indicates: allogeneic hematopoietic cell transplantation with graft depleted of TCRalphabeta T cells and CD19 B cells. The transplant recipients were children given TCRalphabeta/CD19-depleted allogeneic hematopoietic cell grafts. Libraries were built with PCR. Sequencing took place on an Illumina HiSeq 2500. Molecular barcoding was employed in the preparation of TCR libraries, with unique molecular identifiers being used to normalize TCRbeta repertoire quantification. The raw public data were reprocessed by TCRdb itself: fastp quality trimming at Q25, MiXCR clonotype calling, in-frame beta chains only. Under each unique CDR3 protein, matching rows form one entry showing the most common genes and DNA. Here the sample has almost 500,000 distinct CDR3 sequences; approximately 10% occur a single time. 2% to 2.5% of the sample belongs to the ten largest clones.

This clonotype was picked up a small number of times. The antigen this receptor binds is unknown. Base-call qualities are not available, and no considerably larger clone is one nucleotide away. This receptor was taken from a child between 2 and 9 years old with inherited bone marrow failure, due to receive a stem cell transplant. This specimen consisted of PBMCs, obtained before TCRalphabeta/CD19-depleted stem cell transplant.

DNA sequence: TGTGCCAGCAGCTTTCCCAGGGCGGCGGAGACCCAGTACTTC. Its product reads: CASSFPRAAETQYF. The sequence links TRBV7-6 to TRBJ2-5; TRBD1 is a weak D gene call, 5 bases matching. The CDR3 runs 14 residues from the cysteine to the phenylalanine. Of the read, only the CDR3 DNA is kept; its 42 bases are in frame from base 1. In the germline V gene, CDR1 corresponds to SGHVS and CDR2 to FNYEAQ. V is shortened by 3 bases, J by 5 bases, and the region joining them spans 13 bases.